This T cell receptor beta chain is from a study of T-cell memory formation after mild COVID-19. A 5'RACE reaction primed in the constant segment made cDNA libraries of TCR alpha and TCR beta, and these carried sample barcodes and UMIs. Via MiXCR, TCRdb re-called the 5' RACE reads, giving one row per CDR3 protein. The sample shows around 390,000 distinct CDR3 sequences, about a sixth of them seen only once. The CDR3 is made up of 12 amino acids. V was clipped by 2 bases and J by 5 bases, with 9 bases between them. Germline V lookup: CDR1 DFQATT, CDR2 SNEGSKA (reference sequence). Input material: PBMCs or a T cell subset sorted from them (not recorded which). V usage is TRBV20-1 and J usage is TRBJ2-5; D gene unclear. This TCR was recovered from a young man who had mild COVID-19 (a few samples of this study predate the infection). Cell type and time point are not known. The DNA of the CDR3 is TGCAGTGCTAGAACGCAGCCGGAGACCCAGTACTTC. Its translation is CSARTQPETQYF.